This T cell receptor beta chain was documented in a study of Ad26.COV2.S vaccination and SARS-CoV-2 variants. Looked up from germline, CDR1 is SGHDT and CDR2 is YYEEEE. V shed 2 bases and J shed 5 bases, with 7 bases lying between them. This CDR3 spans 13 amino acids. Overall study findings and caveats: Spike-specific TCR breadth was greater in vaccine than placebo recipients.

This clone is a singleton in its sample. The antigen remains unidentified. Measured with immunoSEQ multiplex PCR; TCRdb has only the in-frame clones, and not every one. Here the sample spans some 350,000 clones, under 90% being singletons. Noted treatment: 15 to 20 received Ad26.COV2.S at low or high dose, single or two shots; 5 received placebo; per-sample allocation not given. The samples date from day 63 after the first vaccine or placebo injection. This sample comprised peripheral blood, obtained in a trial of Ad26.COV2.S vaccine versus placebo. This chain joins TRBV5-6 and TRBJ2-2; perhaps TRBD2 as D (5 bases). This clonotype was sampled from a person between 18 and 59 years old who received the Ad26.COV2.S COVID-19 vaccine or a placebo. CDR3: CASSLPGTGELFF. CDR3 in DNA: TGTGCCAGCAGCTTACCGGGGACCGGGGAGCTGTTTTTT. Complete variable domain (other parts from reference TRBV5-6 and TRBJ2-2): DAGVTQSPTHLIKTRGQQVTLRCSPKSGHDTVSWYQQALGQGPQFIFQYYEEEERQRGNFPDRFSGHQFPNYSSELNVNALLLGDSALYLCASSLPGTGELFFGEGSRLTVL.